This entry describes one T cell receptor (beta chain). This may be a read error, as it is one base from a much larger clone. This CDR3 comprises 17 residues. The germline V gene has CDR1 SGHRS and CDR2 YFSETQ. These data are taken from a study of tumor-infiltrating lymphocytes in primary liver carcinoma. A primer matching the constant region was used to make TCR beta cDNA from approximately 520 ng of total RNA. ARM-PCR, slightly modified, supplied the TCR beta libraries through three nested multiplex PCR rounds. The first two PCR rounds, roughly 9 cycles each, used TRBV1-TRBV30 forward primers and a C-beta reverse primer. TCRdb fed the multiplex PCR reads into MiXCR, producing one record per CDR3 protein. Here the sample spans tens of thousands of distinct CDR3 sequences, approximately 82% being singletons. Joint extraction of RNA and DNA used roughly 20-33 mg of bulk tissue that was unsorted.

This chain joins TRBV5-1 and TRBJ2-1; maybe TRBD2 (6 bases). The specimen was tumor-adjacent normal liver tissue. The receptor comes from a woman in her thirties with primary liver carcinoma and hepatitis B virus infection. CDR3 sequence reads: CASSWGAGYSTYNEQLF. The CDR3 nucleotides are TGCGCCAGCAGCTGGGGCGCGGGATACTCAACCTACAATGAGCAGCTCTTC.